The 5 T cell receptor beta chains below were found in one sample sequenced in a study of T cells in Graves' hyperthyroidism and ophthalmopathy. The CDR3 regions of TCR beta were amplified from RNA transcripts. HTBI primers were the set used in a first-round RT-PCR of the TCR CDR3. TCRdb reprocessed the multiplex PCR reads with MiXCR, giving one entry per CDR3 protein. The sample shows about 740,000 distinct CDR3 sequences, 11% to 15% of them seen only once. The material sequenced was blood. These receptors were taken from a woman in her late teens or twenties with Graves' hyperthyroidism.

With respect to this clonotype: At one of its ends the junction is not consistent with the germline gene, which may arise from a read error. The chain links TRBV6-5 to TRBJ2-5, with TRBD2 identical over 7 bases. Per germline, CDR1 MNHEY and CDR2 SVGAGI. This CDR3 has 15 residues. The DNA for the CDR3 is TGTGCCAGCAGTAACTCTCCGGGGGGTACGGAGACCCAGTACTTC. Translating it yields CASSNSPGGTETQYF.

This clonotype was counted ten times or more. The genes are TRBV20-1 and TRBJ2-3; D ambiguous. The CDR3 loop spans 15 amino acids. V lost 1 base, J lost 5 bases, and 16 bases lay in between. Germline assignment: CDR1 DFQATT and CDR2 SNEGSKA (reference sequence). In DNA form, the CDR3 reads TGCAGTGCTAGAGCATACCTTAGACGAGGAGATACGCAGTATTTT. Protein: CSARAYLRRGDTQYF.

This clonotype was seen a few times. The chain couples TRBV7-9 to TRBJ1-1; D unresolved. There are 13 residues in the CDR3. The ends were cut back, 1 base at V and 7 bases at J, with 10 bases in the middle. Germline loops: CDR1 SEHNR, CDR2 FQNEAQ (reference sequence). The DNA for the CDR3 is TGTGCCAGCAGCTTAGAGCTGCGGATTGAAGCTTTCTTT. Amino acids: CASSLELRIEAFF.

This clonotype was seen many times. The gene calls are TRBV30 and TRBJ2-1, with 9 bases identical to TRBD2. This CDR3 region has 18 residues. CDR1 is GTSNPN, CDR2 SVGIG, per germline (reference sequence). The ends lost 5 bases at V and 11 bases at J; junction bases unmatched: 25. This CDR3 is CAWALGASGITPSFQQFF. The DNA of the CDR3 is TGTGCCTGGGCGCTTGGGGCTAGCGGGATCACCCCTAGTTTTCAGCAGTTCTTC.

As regards this clonotype: A much larger clone lies one base from this, so it may be a read error. The V gene is TRBV6-1, the J gene TRBJ2-1; TRBD1 might be the D (6 bases). Germline V gene lookup returns CDR1 MNHNS and CDR2 SASEGT. There are 14 residues in the CDR3. V was shortened by 7 bases and J by 1 base, with 11 bases between the two germline ends. CDR3: CASKGTSSYNEQFF. The CDR3 nucleotides are TGTGCCAGCAAAGGGACAAGTTCCTACAATGAGCAGTTCTTC.